Given below is one T cell receptor (beta chain) in context. The antigen is unknown. The CDR3 spans 16 residues. Between the trimmed V and J ends, which lost 9 bases and 2 bases, there was a span of 18 bases. Germline CDR1 is KGHDR and CDR2 is SFDVKD. The data stem from a study of T-cell memory formation after mild COVID-19. General study findings and limits: Clones which contracted sat mainly in CM and EM if CD4+, and in EMRA if CD8+.

TCRdb recomputed calls from the 5' RACE reads with MiXCR, one row per CDR3 protein. The table shows under 650,000 distinct CDR3 sequences, with approximately 18% occurring only once. The source of this sequence is an adult woman who had mild COVID-19 (a few samples of this study predate the infection). Cell type and time point are not known. Sequencing was done on a sample of PBMCs or a T cell subset sorted from them (not recorded which). This chain uses TRBV24-1 with TRBJ2-2; the D gene is possibly TRBD2 (6 bases). CDR3 protein: CATWSMRGRNTGELFF. The CDR3 nucleotides are TGTGCCACCTGGTCGATGCGGGGACGTAACACCGGGGAGCTGTTTTTT.